Sequencing of this T cell receptor beta chain was carried out in a study of T-cell memory formation after mild COVID-19. Points from the study as a whole: Most CD4+ clones that shrank were in CM and EM, while CD8+ ones turned up in EMRA. Second-wave clones with a day 37 peak had unconfirmed SARS-CoV-2 specificity. Pre-infection memory harbored some responding clones, suggesting cross-reactive memory joined.

There are a few counts of this clonotype. Its matching antigen is unknown. 5'RACE with constant-segment primers built TCRalpha and TCRbeta cDNA libraries with UMIs. Via MiXCR, TCRdb re-called the 5' RACE reads, giving one row per CDR3 protein. In the table there are about 400,000 distinct CDR3 sequences, 20% to 25% of which are singletons. This TCR derives from an adult woman who had mild COVID-19 (a few samples of this study predate the infection). Cell type and time point are not known. Sequences were obtained from PBMCs or a T cell subset sorted from them (not recorded which).

CDR3 amino acids: CASSADRPFSGNTIYF. In DNA, the CDR3 is TGTGCCAGCTCAGCTGACAGGCCCTTCTCTGGAAACACCATATATTTT. The chain has TRBV18 and TRBJ1-3; possible D gene TRBD1, 6 bases. The CDR3 runs to 16 residues. The ends were cut back, 5 bases at V and 0 bases at J, with 14 bases in the middle. The germline V gene has CDR1 KGHSH and CDR2 LQKENI.